These 21 T cell receptor beta chains were all obtained from the same sample, sequenced in a study of cytomegalovirus exposure and HLA in healthy donors. PCR used 60 Vbeta primers and 13 Jbeta primers. Profiling relied on immunoSEQ multiplex PCR, and the TCRdb table lists in-frame clones only, not all of them. Of more than 140,000 clones in the sample, roughly 73% were seen once. The sequenced material came from PBMCs. These receptors were collected from a female donor in good health and CMV-seronegative.

Worth noting for this clone: The junction differs from germline at one of its ends, possibly a read error. This sample also contains other DNA sequences that code for the same CDR3. V and J are TRBV29-1 and TRBJ2-2; D possibly corresponds to TRBD1 (5 bases). The CDR3 length is 14 residues. Germline values: CDR1 SQVTM, CDR2 ANQGSEA. CDR3 DNA sequence: TGCAGCGTTGTCTTCCGCGTGGACACCGGAGAGCTGTTTTTT. Its translation: CSVVFRVDTGELFF.

V is TRBV5-5 and J is TRBJ2-1; the D gene is possibly TRBD2 (6 bases). This CDR3 contains 15 residues. Germline V lookup: CDR1 SGHKS, CDR2 YYEKEE (reference sequence). Trimming removed 4 bases from V and 2 bases from J, with 13 bases in between. The CDR3 DNA is TGTGCCAGCAGCCCCCATTGGGAGGCCTACAATGAGCAGTTCTTC. It yields the protein CASSPHWEAYNEQFF.

This clone has more than one count but fewer than ten. The gene calls are TRBV6-5 and TRBJ2-7; D remains ambiguous. Per germline, CDR1 MNHEY and CDR2 SVGAGI. Trimming took 2 bases from V and 6 from J, leaving 14 bases between them. There are 14 residues in the CDR3. CDR3 region: CASSYDTSRSEQYF. The CDR3 nucleotides are TGTGCCAGCAGTTACGATACCAGTCGGAGCGAGCAGTACTTC.

The rearrangement links TRBV4-1 to TRBJ2-7; maybe TRBD1 (6 bases). The CDR3 consists of 19 residues. V lost 0 bases to trimming and J lost 7 bases, with 28 bases between them. In germline, CDR1 is MGHRA, CDR2 YSYEKL. The CDR3 DNA follows: TGCGCCAGCAGCCAAGATCTGACTGGGACACGAGTACCCCCCGAAGAGCAGTACTTC. This codes for CASSQDLTGTRVPPEEQYF.

The V and J genes are TRBV6-1 and TRBJ1-4, with D maybe TRBD1 (5 bases). Per the germline V gene, CDR1 is MNHNS and CDR2 is SASEGT. The CDR3 has 15 residues. V lost 5 bases, J lost 0 bases, and 10 bases lay in between. The CDR3 here is CASSQTVSTNEKLFF. CDR3 nucleotides: TGTGCCAGCAGTCAGACAGTTTCAACTAATGAAAAACTGTTTTTT.

The V and J genes are TRBV6-1 and TRBJ1-2, with a weak D call TRBD1 (5 bases). CDR1 and CDR2 (germline): MNHNS, SASEGT. The CDR3 is 14 residues long. V was pared by 1 base and J by 2 bases, with 8 bases between. DNA of the CDR3: TGTGCCAGCAGTGAAGATGGGGCAAACTATGGCTACACCTTC. Residues: CASSEDGANYGYTF.

The V and J genes are TRBV15 and TRBJ2-2; D not certain. The V end lost 0 bases, the J end lost 7 bases, and 9 bases lay between the germline ends. From germline, CDR1 is LNHNV and CDR2 YYDKDF (reference sequence). The CDR3 spans 14 residues. CDR3 in DNA: TGTGCCACCAGCAGAGATATAGAAGTCGGGGAGCTGTTTTTT. Its translation: CATSRDIEVGELFF.

CDR3 sequence reads: CASSLAGRGSDTQYF. Here the CDR3 DNA reads TGTGCCAGCAGCTTAGCGGGCAGGGGGTCGGATACGCAGTATTTT. The V call is TRBV7-9, the J call TRBJ2-3; 7 bases match TRBD1. CDR1 SEHNR and CDR2 FQNEAQ come from the germline V gene (reference sequence). This CDR3 region has 15 residues. Unmatched junction bases numbered 6, after V lost 0 bases and J lost 6 bases.

This chain connects TRBV11-2 to TRBJ2-7, with D possibly TRBD2 on 5 matching bases. V lost 3 bases to trimming and J lost 2 bases, with 14 bases between them. CDR1 is SGHAT, CDR2 FQNNGV, per germline. CDR3 size: 15 residues. CDR3 DNA: TGTGCCAGCAGCTTCTACAGCGGCGAGGCCTACGAGCAGTACTTC. Residues: CASSFYSGEAYEQYF.

The V call is TRBV6-1, the J call TRBJ2-3; 9 bases are shared with TRBD2. The CDR3 length is 15 residues. CDR1 is MNHNS and CDR2 is SASEGT in the germline V gene. J lost 6 bases, V lost 6 bases, and 10 bases had no gene match. The CDR3 is CASSVAGAPPDTQYF. As DNA, the CDR3 is TGTGCCAGCAGCGTAGCGGGAGCTCCCCCGGATACGCAGTATTTT.

The V gene is TRBV4-2, the J gene TRBJ2-3; 14 bases are shared with TRBD2. J was trimmed by 4 bases and V by 4 bases; bases with no gene match: 7. Germline CDR1 is LGHNA and CDR2 is YNFKEQ. The CDR3 runs to 17 residues. The DNA for the CDR3 is TGTGCCAGCAGCCCAGAGGGGACTAGCGGGAGTGCAGATACGCAGTATTTT. Amino acids: CASSPEGTSGSADTQYF.

As concerns this clone: Other DNA sequences in the sample encode the same CDR3. This chain connects TRBV5-1 to TRBJ2-5; 8 bases agree with TRBD1. The end of the DNA aligns better with TRBJ2-7, so the J call may be wrong. Germline CDR1 SGHRS, CDR2 YFSETQ. This CDR3 is built from 15 residues. The chain's CDR3 is CASSLGQGFSYEQYF. The CDR3, as DNA: TGCGCCAGCAGCCTCGGACAGGGTTTCAGCTACGAGCAGTACTTC.

The chain has TRBV7-9 and TRBJ2-5; 7 bases map to TRBD2. The assigned J gene may be wrong: the sequence end matches TRBJ2-7 better. The CDR3 covers 15 residues. Germline-derived CDR1 and CDR2 are SEHNR and FQNEAQ (reference sequence). This CDR3 reads CASSPVAGVKNEQYF. In DNA form, the CDR3 reads TGTGCCAGCAGCCCCGTGGCGGGAGTGAAGAACGAGCAGTACTTC.

As to this clone: The sample holds other DNA sequences that translate to the same CDR3. The chain combines TRBV25-1 with TRBJ1-6; D call uncertain. The CDR3 extends over 17 amino acids. Trimming stripped 6 bases from V and 0 bases from J, with 15 bases between. CDR1 is MGHDK, CDR2 SYGVNS, per germline. Here the CDR3 reads CASSETITLSYNSPLHF. The CDR3 DNA reads TGTGCCAGCAGCGAAACTATCACTCTCTCCTATAATTCACCCCTCCACTTT.

The table lists this clone with a few counts. V gene TRBV2 combines with J gene TRBJ1-2; possibly TRBD1 for D (5 bases). The CDR3 runs to 13 residues. The V end lost 11 bases, the J end lost 6 bases, and 19 bases lay between the germline ends. Germline CDR1 SNHLY, CDR2 FYNNEI. CDR3 sequence: CAGSVGLGDGYTF. CDR3 nucleotide sequence: TGTGCCGGTTCTGTCGGGTTAGGGGATGGCTACACCTTC. Full variable domain (remainder filled in from reference TRBV2 and TRBJ1-2): EPEVTQTPSHQVTQMGQEVILRCVPISNHLYFYWYRQILGQKVEFLVSFYNNEISEKSEIFDDQFSVERPDGSNFTLKIRSTKLEDSAMYFCAGSVGLGDGYTFGSGTRLTVV.

The chain joins TRBV18 to TRBJ1-2, with D unresolved. The CDR3 contains 14 residues. Between the trimmed V and J ends, which lost 2 bases and 4 bases, there was a span of 11 bases. The germline V gene encodes CDR1 KGHSH and CDR2 LQKENI. Here the CDR3 DNA reads TGTGCCAGCTCACCATTTCCGGAGGCCTATGGCTACACCTTC. Protein sequence: CASSPFPEAYGYTF.

This sequence joins TRBV21-1 and TRBJ2-1; the table names TRBD2, a call not compared with the DNA. TRBV21-1 is listed as a pseudogene. The CDR3 is 12 residues long. The CDR3 is CASPKGGREQFF. CDR3 in DNA: TGTGCCAGCCCCAAGGGGGGGAGGGAGCAGTTCTTC.

The V and J genes are TRBV6-5 and TRBJ1-1; weak D call: TRBD1 (6 bases). Germline V gene sequence: CDR1 MNHEY, CDR2 SVGAGI. V was trimmed by 6 bases and J by 0 bases, leaving 11 bases between them. The CDR3 consists of 14 residues. The CDR3 DNA sequence: TGTGCCAGCAGCCACCAGGGGATGAACACTGAAGCTTTCTTT. Its protein is CASSHQGMNTEAFF.

The rearrangement uses TRBV28 and TRBJ2-7, with 8 nucleotides matching TRBD2. With V trimmed by 8 bases and J by 3 bases, 3 bases remained unmatched. Germline V gene data show CDR1 as MDHEN and CDR2 as SYDVKM. The CDR3 runs 12 residues. The CDR3 spells CASGTSYYEQYF. In DNA form, the CDR3 reads TGTGCCAGCGGGACTAGTTACTACGAGCAGTACTTC. Full variable domain (outside the CDR3, taken from reference TRBV28 and TRBJ2-7): DVKVTQSSRYLVKRTGEKVFLECVQDMDHENMFWYRQDPGLGLRLIYFSYDVKMKEKGDIPEGYSVSREKKERFSLILESASTNQTSMYLCASGTSYYEQYFGPGTRLTVT.

The CDR3 spells CASSADTYEQYF. Here the CDR3 DNA reads TGTGCCAGCAGTGCAGATACCTACGAGCAGTACTTC. V and J are TRBV6-1 and TRBJ2-7; D ambiguous. CDR1 and CDR2 from the germline V gene are MNHNS and SASEGT. This CDR3 has 12 amino acids. Deletions cut 4 bases from V and 2 bases from J, with 6 bases between.

The rearrangement uses TRBV4-1 and TRBJ1-1; 12 bases map to TRBD1. Germline trimming cut 4 bases from V and 3 bases from J; bases unmatched to any gene: 18. Germline values: CDR1 MGHRA, CDR2 YSYEKL. The length of the CDR3 is 20 residues. This chain's CDR3 is CASSRVIPGQGAIIDTEAFF. Here the CDR3 DNA reads TGCGCCAGCAGCCGCGTAATCCCGGGACAGGGGGCGATAATCGACACTGAAGCTTTCTTT.